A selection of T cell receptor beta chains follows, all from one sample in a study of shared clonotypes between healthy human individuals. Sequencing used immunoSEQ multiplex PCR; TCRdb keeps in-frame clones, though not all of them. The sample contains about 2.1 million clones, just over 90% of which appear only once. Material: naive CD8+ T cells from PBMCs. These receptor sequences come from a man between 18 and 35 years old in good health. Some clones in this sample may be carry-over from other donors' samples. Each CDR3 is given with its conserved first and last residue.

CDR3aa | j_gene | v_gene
CASGTDLYEQYF | TRBJ2-7 | TRBV28
CATSRESVVRSTDTQYF | TRBJ2-3 | TRBV15
CASSLEGEHYEQYF | TRBJ2-7 | TRBV7-9
CASSRPGDGPEAFF | TRBJ1-1 | TRBV7-9
CASSLDLTVGQPQHF | TRBJ1-5 | TRBV11-2
CASMTAGVQFF | TRBJ2-1 | TRBV27
CSVVGLAGVYEQYF | TRBJ2-7 | TRBV29-1
CASTHPAGTQESMNTEAFF | TRBJ1-1 | TRBV4-2
CASSPGLGNTEAFF | TRBJ1-1 | TRBV5-4
CASSLALAGYNEKLFF | TRBJ1-4 | TRBV7-9
CASSLVGTGYGYTF | TRBJ1-2 | TRBV27
CASSLELERTGSTGELFF | TRBJ2-2 | TRBV7-7
CASSDPAAYEQYF | TRBJ2-7 | TRBV2